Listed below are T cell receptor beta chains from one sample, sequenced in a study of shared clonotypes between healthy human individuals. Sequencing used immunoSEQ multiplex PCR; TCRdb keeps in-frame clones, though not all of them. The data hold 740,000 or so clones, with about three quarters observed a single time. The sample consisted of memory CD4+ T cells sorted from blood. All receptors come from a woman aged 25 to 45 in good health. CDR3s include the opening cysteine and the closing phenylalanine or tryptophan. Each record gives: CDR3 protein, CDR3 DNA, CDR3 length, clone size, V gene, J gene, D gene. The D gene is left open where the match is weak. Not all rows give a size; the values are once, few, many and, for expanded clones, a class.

cdr3_aa: CASSLSNDPETQYF; cdr3_nt: TGTGCCAGCAGCTTATCTAACGACCCTGAGACCCAGTACTTC; cdr3_length: 14; clone_size: .; v_call: TRBV7-2; j_call: TRBJ2-5; d_call: .
cdr3_aa: CASSSRTSSGNTIYF; cdr3_nt: TGTGCCAGCAGCTCGCGGACAAGTTCTGGAAACACCATATATTTT; cdr3_length: 15; clone_size: .; v_call: TRBV5-6; j_call: TRBJ1-3; d_call: .
cdr3_aa: CASRPGQGTFNYGYTF; cdr3_nt: TGTGCCAGCAGGCCGGGACAGGGGACTTTTAACTATGGCTACACCTTC; cdr3_length: 16; clone_size: .; v_call: TRBV6-4; j_call: TRBJ1-2; d_call: TRBD1
cdr3_aa: CASSSQIGGNTEAFF; cdr3_nt: TGTGCCAGCAGTTCCCAAATTGGGGGGAACACTGAAGCTTTCTTT; cdr3_length: 15; clone_size: .; v_call: TRBV6-5; j_call: TRBJ1-1; d_call: .
cdr3_aa: CASSGQRKETQYF; cdr3_nt: TGCGCCAGCAGTGGACAGCGGAAAGAGACCCAGTACTTC; cdr3_length: 13; clone_size: .; v_call: TRBV10-2; j_call: TRBJ2-5; d_call: .
cdr3_aa: CASSERQAINTEAFF; cdr3_nt: TGTGCCAGCAGCGAACGACAGGCAATAAACACTGAAGCTTTCTTT; cdr3_length: 15; clone_size: .; v_call: TRBV7-9; j_call: TRBJ1-1; d_call: .
cdr3_aa: CASSPNRGGHQPQHF; cdr3_nt: TGTGCCAGCAGTCCGAACAGGGGGGGTCATCAGCCCCAGCATTTT; cdr3_length: 15; clone_size: .; v_call: TRBV6-5; j_call: TRBJ1-5; d_call: TRBD1
cdr3_aa: CASSLSTAYSNQPQHF; cdr3_nt: TGTGCCAGCTCACTTTCGACAGCCTATAGCAATCAGCCCCAGCATTTT; cdr3_length: 16; clone_size: .; v_call: TRBV18; j_call: TRBJ1-5; d_call: .
cdr3_aa: CASSLLRVRAGAPSYEQYF; cdr3_nt: TGTGCCAGCAGTTTATTGAGGGTCCGGGCGGGCGCCCCCTCCTACGAGCAGTACTTC; cdr3_length: 19; clone_size: .; v_call: TRBV28; j_call: TRBJ2-7; d_call: .
cdr3_aa: CASSTGPWQGIYSNQPQHF; cdr3_nt: TGTGCCAGTAGCACCGGCCCGTGGCAGGGGATATATAGCAATCAGCCCCAGCATTTT; cdr3_length: 19; clone_size: .; v_call: TRBV19; j_call: TRBJ1-5; d_call: .
cdr3_aa: CSVVQGLGYEAFF; cdr3_nt: TGCAGCGTTGTGCAGGGGCTCGGATATGAAGCTTTCTTT; cdr3_length: 13; clone_size: once; v_call: TRBV29-1; j_call: TRBJ1-1; d_call: .
cdr3_aa: CASSSPDLSLPTDTQYF; cdr3_nt: TGCGCCAGCAGCTCTCCGGACTTATCCCTTCCCACAGATACGCAGTATTTT; cdr3_length: 17; clone_size: .; v_call: TRBV4-1; j_call: TRBJ2-3; d_call: .
cdr3_aa: CATSIKRGVWNEQFF; cdr3_nt: TGTGCCACCAGCATAAAGCGGGGGGTATGGAATGAGCAGTTCTTC; cdr3_length: 15; clone_size: few; v_call: TRBV15; j_call: TRBJ2-1; d_call: TRBD2
cdr3_aa: CASISSGSADTQYF; cdr3_nt: TGTGCCAGCATTTCTAGCGGGAGTGCAGATACGCAGTATTTT; cdr3_length: 14; clone_size: .; v_call: TRBV28; j_call: TRBJ2-3; d_call: TRBD2
cdr3_aa: CASSYFPYEQYF; cdr3_nt: TGTGCCAGCAGCTACTTCCCCTACGAGCAGTACTTC; cdr3_length: 12; clone_size: once; v_call: TRBV14; j_call: TRBJ2-7; d_call: .
cdr3_aa: CASSPQVPGEAFF; cdr3_nt: TGTGCCAGCTCACCACAAGTCCCCGGAGAAGCTTTCTTT; cdr3_length: 13; clone_size: once; v_call: TRBV18; j_call: TRBJ1-1; d_call: .
cdr3_aa: CASSLSRPGDYNEQFF; cdr3_nt: TGTGCCAGCAGCTTATCCCGTCCCGGGGACTACAATGAGCAGTTCTTC; cdr3_length: 16; clone_size: .; v_call: TRBV13; j_call: TRBJ2-1; d_call: .
cdr3_aa: CASSPTSGPLNEQFF; cdr3_nt: TGTGCCAGCAGCCCGACTAGCGGACCTTTAAATGAGCAGTTCTTC; cdr3_length: 15; clone_size: .; v_call: TRBV7-9; j_call: TRBJ2-1; d_call: TRBD2
cdr3_aa: CASGWFTGELFF; cdr3_nt: TGTGCCAGCGGCTGGTTCACCGGGGAGCTGTTTTTT; cdr3_length: 12; clone_size: .; v_call: TRBV7-9; j_call: TRBJ2-2; d_call: .
cdr3_aa: CASSQGSKGANVLTF; cdr3_nt: TGTGCCAGCAGCCAGGGGTCGAAAGGGGCCAACGTCCTGACTTTC; cdr3_length: 15; clone_size: few; v_call: TRBV2; j_call: TRBJ2-6; d_call: .
cdr3_aa: CASSYPLGGYTF; cdr3_nt: TGTGCCAGCAGTTACCCTTTAGGGGGCTACACCTTC; cdr3_length: 12; clone_size: .; v_call: TRBV6-6; j_call: TRBJ1-2; d_call: .
cdr3_aa: CAWTRMGAYEQYF; cdr3_nt: TGTGCCTGGACCCGAATGGGGGCCTACGAGCAGTACTTC; cdr3_length: 13; clone_size: few; v_call: TRBV30; j_call: TRBJ2-7; d_call: .
cdr3_aa: CATRTEMNTEAFF; cdr3_nt: TGCGCCACCCGGACAGAAATGAACACTGAAGCTTTCTTT; cdr3_length: 13; clone_size: .; v_call: TRBV10-1; j_call: TRBJ1-1; d_call: .
cdr3_aa: CASSLRDSFEAFF; cdr3_nt: TGTGCCAGCAGCTTAAGGGACAGTTTTGAAGCTTTCTTT; cdr3_length: 13; clone_size: .; v_call: TRBV7-9; j_call: TRBJ1-1; d_call: TRBD1
cdr3_aa: CASSSKGNGETQYF; cdr3_nt: TGTGCCAGCAGCTCAAAGGGGAACGGAGAGACCCAGTACTTC; cdr3_length: 14; clone_size: few; v_call: TRBV7-6; j_call: TRBJ2-5; d_call: .
cdr3_aa: CASSLTRGGEQFF; cdr3_nt: TGTGCCAGCTCACTTACGAGGGGCGGTGAGCAGTTCTTC; cdr3_length: 13; clone_size: .; v_call: TRBV18; j_call: TRBJ2-1; d_call: .
cdr3_aa: CASSLLGDWETQYF; cdr3_nt: TGTGCCAGCAGTTTACTAGGGGATTGGGAGACCCAGTACTTC; cdr3_length: 14; clone_size: once; v_call: TRBV28; j_call: TRBJ2-5; d_call: .
cdr3_aa: CASRATINYGYTF; cdr3_nt: TGTGCCAGCAGAGCCACGATTAACTATGGCTACACCTTC; cdr3_length: 13; clone_size: .; v_call: TRBV28; j_call: TRBJ1-2; d_call: .
cdr3_aa: CASSAGQGSTDTQYF; cdr3_nt: TGTGCCAGCAGCGCCGGACAGGGAAGCACAGATACGCAGTATTTT; cdr3_length: 15; clone_size: .; v_call: TRBV5-8; j_call: TRBJ2-3; d_call: TRBD1
cdr3_aa: CASSIGQGGYETQYF; cdr3_nt: TGTGCCAGTAGTATCGGTCAGGGGGGTTACGAGACCCAGTACTTC; cdr3_length: 15; clone_size: few; v_call: TRBV19; j_call: TRBJ2-5; d_call: .
cdr3_aa: CASSWGPPRGNGELFF; cdr3_nt: TGTGCCAGCAGCTGGGGTCCACCCAGAGGAAACGGGGAGCTGTTTTTT; cdr3_length: 16; clone_size: .; v_call: TRBV28; j_call: TRBJ2-2; d_call: .
cdr3_aa: CASTSPGETQYF; cdr3_nt: TGTGCCAGCACCTCCCCGGGGGAGACCCAGTACTTC; cdr3_length: 12; clone_size: .; v_call: TRBV28; j_call: TRBJ2-5; d_call: .
cdr3_aa: CASREGAKGEQYF; cdr3_nt: TGTGCCAGCAGGGAGGGGGCGAAGGGGGAGCAGTACTTC; cdr3_length: 13; clone_size: few; v_call: TRBV2; j_call: TRBJ2-7; d_call: .
cdr3_aa: CSVEEVFVSTDTQYF; cdr3_nt: TGCAGCGTTGAAGAGGTTTTCGTTAGCACAGATACGCAGTATTTT; cdr3_length: 15; clone_size: .; v_call: TRBV29-1; j_call: TRBJ2-3; d_call: .
cdr3_aa: CASSLQGGRETQYF; cdr3_nt: TGTGCCAGCAGTCTCCAGGGGGGTCGGGAGACCCAGTACTTC; cdr3_length: 14; clone_size: .; v_call: TRBV27; j_call: TRBJ2-5; d_call: .
cdr3_aa: CASSPSPGVF; cdr3_nt: TGTGCCAGCAGCCCTTCTCCCGGGGTGTTT; cdr3_length: 10; clone_size: .; v_call: TRBV9; j_call: TRBJ1-1; d_call: .
cdr3_aa: CATRTDLYGYTF; cdr3_nt: TGTGCCACCCGGACAGACCTCTATGGCTACACCTTC; cdr3_length: 12; clone_size: .; v_call: TRBV25-1; j_call: TRBJ1-2; d_call: .
cdr3_aa: CASSFRGGNTIYF; cdr3_nt: TGTGCCAGCAGCTTCAGGGGCGGAAACACCATATATTTT; cdr3_length: 13; clone_size: few; v_call: TRBV7-6; j_call: TRBJ1-3; d_call: .